Listed here are 23 T cell receptor beta chains from one sample, sequenced in a study of cytomegalovirus exposure and HLA in healthy donors. 60 Vbeta and 13 Jbeta primers were used in PCR. TCRdb's table, derived via immunoSEQ multiplex PCR, lists solely in-frame clones and lacks some. The data show about 200,000 clones, 75% to 90% seen once. The sequenced sample was PBMCs. All receptors derive from a woman in her 50s in good health and CMV-seropositive.

CDR3 amino acids: CASSFYLRPNTEAFF. The CDR3 DNA reads TGTGCCAGCAGCTTTTATTTGCGCCCGAACACTGAAGCTTTCTTT. The chain combines TRBV5-6 with TRBJ1-1; no clear D gene. The germline V and J ends were trimmed by 2 bases and 1 base, with 12 bases remaining between them. The CDR3 contains 15 residues. Per germline, CDR1 SGHDT and CDR2 YYEEEE.

The V and J genes are TRBV19 and TRBJ1-2; D not certain. V was pared by 3 bases and J by 5 bases, with 7 bases between. Germline CDR1 is LNHDA and CDR2 is SQIVND (reference sequence). The CDR3 consists of 12 residues. This chain's CDR3 is CASSIGRYGYTF. DNA for the CDR3: TGTGCCAGTAGTATTGGCAGGTATGGCTACACCTTC.

This sequence joins TRBV5-1 and TRBJ2-5; 8 bases agree with TRBD1. V lost 1 base to trimming and J lost 5 bases; unmatched junction nucleotides: 1. Germline CDR1 and CDR2: SGHRS and YFSETQ. The CDR3 contains 13 residues. The DNA of the CDR3 is TGCGCCAGCAGCTTGCAGGGGGCTGAGACCCAGTACTTC. It yields the protein CASSLQGAETQYF.

The V gene is TRBV4-1, the J gene TRBJ2-3; D may be TRBD1 (6 bases). The V gene lost 2 bases and the J gene lost 5 bases, with 17 bases spanning the gap. The CDR3 is 16 residues long. CDR1 is MGHRA, CDR2 YSYEKL, per germline. The CDR3 loop is CASSQRNRDRGDTQYF. Here the CDR3 DNA reads TGCGCCAGCAGCCAAAGAAACAGGGACCGGGGAGATACGCAGTATTTT.

The chain uses TRBV7-9 and TRBJ2-3, with TRBD2 matching over 8 bases. The CDR3 contains 15 residues. V shed 3 bases and J 1 base; nucleotides not matched to a gene: 3. CDR1 SEHNR and CDR2 FQNEAQ come from the germline V gene (reference sequence). DNA for the CDR3: TGTGCCAGCAGCTTGGGAGCGGGGGGCACAGATACGCAGTATTTT. It is translated as CASSLGAGGTDTQYF.

This clone was seen more than once but under ten times. V gene TRBV13 combines with J gene TRBJ1-1, with 7 bases fitting TRBD1. CDR1 and CDR2 (germline): PRHDT, FYEKMQ (reference sequence). The CDR3 consists of 14 residues. Trimming at V came to 6 bases and at J to 3 bases, leaving 7 bases not matched to a gene. For the CDR3, the DNA is TGTGCCAGCAGTGCAGGGGGGAAGGACACTGAAGCTTTCTTT. This sequence encodes CASSAGGKDTEAFF.

The rearrangement joins TRBV18 to TRBJ2-5; 15 bases are a match to TRBD2. The CDR3 is 16 residues long. CDR1 and CDR2 from the germline V gene are KGHSH and LQKENI. Losses at the gene ends were 4 bases for V and 2 bases for J; bases not matched to a gene: 2. The CDR3 nucleotides read TGTGCCAGCTCACGGGGACTAGCGGGAGGACAAGAGACCCAGTACTTC. This translates into CASSRGLAGGQETQYF. Combining the CDR3 with reference TRBV18 and TRBJ2-5 gives the whole variable domain NAGVMQNPRHLVRRRGQEARLRCSPMKGHSHVYWYRQLPEEGLKFMVYLQKENIIDESGMPKERFSAEFPKEGPSILRIQQVVRGDSAAYFCASSRGLAGGQETQYFGPGTRLLVL.

This rearrangement joins TRBV28 to TRBJ2-1; 8 bases agree with TRBD2. Trimming cost V 7 bases and J 4 bases; bases outside gene matches: 6. Looked up from germline, CDR1 is MDHEN and CDR2 is SYDVKM. This CDR3 spans 14 amino acids. The DNA of the CDR3 is TGTGCCAGCAACTGGGCTAGCGGGTACAATGAGCAGTTCTTC. The encoded protein is CASNWASGYNEQFF.

This chain uses TRBV5-4 with TRBJ2-7; 7 positions agree with TRBD1. CDR1 SGHNT and CDR2 YYREEE come from the germline V gene (reference sequence). The trim removed 3 bases at V and 9 bases at J, leaving 9 bases unmatched. The CDR3 length is 13 residues. For the CDR3, the DNA is TGTGCCAGCAGCTCGGGACAGCTAACCGGGCAGTACTTC. Translated, it gives CASSSGQLTGQYF. The full variable domain, its missing parts supplied by reference TRBV5-4 and TRBJ2-7, is ETGVTQSPTHLIKTRGQQVTLRCSSQSGHNTVSWYQQALGQGPQFIFQYYREEENGRGNFPPRFSGLQFPNYSSELNVNALELDDSALYLCASSSGQLTGQYFGPGTRLTVT.

The V and J genes are TRBV7-2 and TRBJ1-3, with no clear D. CDR1 and CDR2 from the germline V gene are SGHTA and FQGNSA. The CDR3 contains 17 residues. Trimming stripped 1 base from V and 0 bases from J, with 13 bases between. The CDR3 nucleotides read TGTGCCAGCAGCTTAGTAGGCGGCCCACGCTCTGGAAACACCATATATTTT. This translates into CASSLVGGPRSGNTIYF.

The V and J genes are TRBV7-2 and TRBJ1-5; D is perhaps TRBD1 (6 bases). The CDR3 length is 16 residues. Trimming took off 1 base at V and 7 bases at J, with 17 bases between the two ends. Germline V gene lookup returns CDR1 SGHTA and CDR2 FQGNSA. The CDR3 nucleotides are TGTGCCAGCAGCTTAGGTGGGGGGGGGCTCGGCCAGCCCCAGCATTTT. Its protein product is CASSLGGGGLGQPQHF. Full variable domain (rest looked up from reference TRBV7-2 and TRBJ1-5): GAGVSQSPSNKVTEKGKDVELRCDPISGHTALYWYRQSLGQGLEFLIYFQGNSAPDKSGLPSDRFSAERTGGSVSTLTIQRTQQEDSAVYLCASSLGGGGLGQPQHFGDGTRLSIL.

The rearrangement uses TRBV10-3 and TRBJ2-1; D is uncertain. The CDR3 sequence is 11 residues long. The V end was cut by 0 bases, the J end by 8 bases, with 2 bases between. Germline CDR1 ENHRY, CDR2 SYGVKD. This chain's CDR3 is CAISESYEQFF. DNA for the CDR3: TGTGCCATCAGTGAGTCCTATGAGCAGTTCTTC.

Comments on this clone: At one boundary the junction diverges from the germline segment, which might be a read error. The chain is built from TRBV7-9 and TRBJ2-7; TRBD1 matches at 8 bases. Germline V gene data show CDR1 as SEHNR and CDR2 as FQNEAQ (reference sequence). This CDR3 has 14 amino acids. The CDR3 nucleotides read TGTTCCAGCAGCTTTTCAGGGGGCAACTACGAGCAGTACTTC. Translating gives CSSSFSGGNYEQYF.

This clone was detected only a few times. V and J are TRBV5-4 and TRBJ1-1; weak D call: TRBD1 (5 bases). The CDR3 contains 15 residues. Looked up from germline, CDR1 is SGHNT and CDR2 is YYREEE (reference sequence). V was trimmed by 4 bases and J by 3 bases, leaving 16 bases between them. CDR3 residues: CASSRPGLGDTEAFF. CDR3 DNA sequence: TGTGCCAGCAGCAGGCCGGGACTGGGGGACACTGAAGCTTTCTTT.

The rearrangement links TRBV28 to TRBJ1-2; D is possibly TRBD1 (6 bases). Germline CDR1 reads MDHEN; CDR2 reads SYDVKM. V was trimmed by 4 bases and J by 4 bases, leaving 19 bases between them. The CDR3 spans 16 residues. The CDR3 bases are TGTGCCAGCAGTTATCAGACAGGTGAGCCTTTCTATGGCTACACCTTC. Amino acids: CASSYQTGEPFYGYTF.

This chain uses TRBV28 with TRBJ1-2; D might be TRBD1 (5 bases). CDR1 is MDHEN, CDR2 SYDVKM, per germline. The CDR3 contains 13 residues. V was pared by 6 bases and J by 2 bases, with 10 bases between. DNA of the CDR3: TGTGCCAGCAGAGTAGACAGCAACTATGGCTACACCTTC. Its protein is CASRVDSNYGYTF.

The chain uses TRBV6-1 and TRBJ2-7; 9 nucleotides align to TRBD1. V gave up 3 bases and J gave up 6 bases; unmatched junction bases: 12. The CDR3 is 16 amino acids. Germline CDR1 is MNHNS and CDR2 is SASEGT. The CDR3 sequence is CASSEVAGQGNREQYF. For the CDR3, the DNA is TGTGCCAGCAGTGAGGTAGCTGGACAGGGGAATCGCGAGCAGTACTTC.

The chain combines TRBV18 with TRBJ2-3; 8 positions match TRBD1. The CDR3 is made up of 15 amino acids. CDR1 is KGHSH, CDR2 LQKENI, per germline. V trimming: 4 bases; J trimming: 5 bases; junction bases outside the gene matches: 8. The CDR3 protein is CASSLRQGKEDTQYF. CDR3 bases: TGTGCCAGCTCACTAAGACAGGGGAAGGAAGATACGCAGTATTTT.

By proportion, this clone is medium-sized. The rearrangement links TRBV9 to TRBJ2-5; 7 bases align to TRBD1. CDR1 is SGDLS and CDR2 is YYNGEE in the germline V gene. The CDR3 runs to 13 residues. Losses at the gene ends were 4 bases for V and 7 bases for J; bases not matched to a gene: 7. The CDR3 sequence is CASSYRGFGTQYF. The CDR3, as DNA: TGTGCCAGCAGCTACAGGGGCTTCGGGACCCAGTACTTC.

The rearrangement links TRBV5-1 to TRBJ2-2; 7 bases agree with TRBD1. Germline V gives CDR1 SGHRS, CDR2 YFSETQ. Unmatched junction bases numbered 11, after V lost 0 bases and J lost 3 bases. CDR3 length: 18 amino acids. The CDR3 region is CASSLAIKGARDTGELFF. CDR3 bases: TGCGCCAGCAGCTTGGCCATTAAGGGGGCAAGGGACACCGGGGAGCTGTTTTTT.

V usage is TRBV28 and J usage is TRBJ2-1; TRBD2 aligns across 13 bases. Germline assignment: CDR1 MDHEN and CDR2 SYDVKM. V shed 8 bases, J shed 10 bases, and the junction held 8 bases outside the gene matches. CDR3 size: 14 residues. CDR3 bases: TGTGCCAGCCTCGGACTAGCGGGGGTGAACGAGCAGTTCTTC. Translated, it gives CASLGLAGVNEQFF.

The chain recombines TRBV6-6 with TRBJ1-2; maybe TRBD1 (6 bases). CDR3 length equals 15 residues. From germline, CDR1 is MNHNY and CDR2 SVGAGI (reference sequence). Between the trimmed V and J ends, which lost 7 bases and 0 bases, there was a span of 15 bases. DNA for the CDR3: TGTGCCAGCACCGATACAGGGAGGGCTAACTATGGCTACACCTTC. Amino acids: CASTDTGRANYGYTF.

This chain connects TRBV19 to TRBJ1-4; D uncertain. Germline CDR1 and CDR2: LNHDA and SQIVND (reference sequence). V was trimmed by 2 bases and J by 7 bases, leaving 14 bases between them. This CDR3 has 15 residues. The CDR3 DNA follows: TGTGCCAGTAGTATACCACAGCGACTAGGTGAAAAACTGTTTTTT. Protein product: CASSIPQRLGEKLFF.